These 30 T cell receptor beta chains originate from one sample sequenced in a study of cytomegalovirus exposure and HLA in healthy donors. With 60 Vbeta and 13 Jbeta primers, the PCR was carried out. Data came from immunoSEQ multiplex PCR; TCRdb stores just in-frame clones and leaves some out. This listing includes some 150,000 clones. Material for sequencing was PBMCs. The receptors were sampled from a woman between 18 and 29 years old in good health and CMV-seronegative.

The rearrangement links TRBV5-4 to TRBJ2-6; D remains unclear. The length of the CDR3 is 13 residues. V was pared by 5 bases and J by 0 bases, with 3 bases between. Germline V gene lookup returns CDR1 SGHNT and CDR2 YYREEE (reference sequence). CDR3 in amino acids: CASSYSGANVLTF. The CDR3 DNA reads as TGTGCCAGCAGTTACTCTGGGGCCAACGTCCTGACTTTC.

V usage is TRBV2 and J usage is TRBJ2-7; TRBD2 is a possible D gene (7 bases). Trimming removed 4 bases from V and 5 bases from J, with 9 bases in between. The CDR3 runs 12 residues. Germline V gene lookup returns CDR1 SNHLY and CDR2 FYNNEI. The CDR3, as DNA: TGTGCCAGCAGTGGGGGGGGCCACGAGCAGTACTTC. Translation: CASSGGGHEQYF. Combining the CDR3 with reference TRBV2 and TRBJ2-7 gives the whole variable domain EPEVTQTPSHQVTQMGQEVILRCVPISNHLYFYWYRQILGQKVEFLVSFYNNEISEKSEIFDDQFSVERPDGSNFTLKIRSTKLEDSAMYFCASSGGGHEQYFGPGTRLTVT.

J is TRBJ2-5 and V is TRBV4-2, with 7 bases fitting TRBD2. From germline, CDR1 is LGHNA and CDR2 YNFKEQ. With 3 bases clipped from V and 3 bases from J, the junction kept 16 bases outside the gene matches. CDR3 size: 18 residues. The CDR3: CASSHEYGREPGEETQYF. DNA for the CDR3: TGTGCCAGCAGCCATGAATATGGGCGGGAGCCTGGTGAAGAGACCCAGTACTTC.

The V call is TRBV28, the J call TRBJ1-1, with unresolved D. CDR1 MDHEN and CDR2 SYDVKM come from the germline V gene. The V and J ends lost 5 bases and 2 bases respectively, with 12 bases between them. The CDR3 extends over 14 amino acids. This chain's CDR3 is CASSPSLFNTEAFF. CDR3 coding DNA: TGTGCCAGCAGTCCTAGTCTCTTTAACACTGAAGCTTTCTTT.

The chain joins TRBV4-1 to TRBJ2-7; D unresolved. Germline V gene lookup returns CDR1 MGHRA and CDR2 YSYEKL. Trimming removed 8 bases at V and 7 bases at J, with 24 bases between. This CDR3 spans 15 amino acids. As DNA, the CDR3 is TGCGCCAGCGGGTCGAAGACGAACGGTCCGCGGGAGCAGTACTTC. This sequence encodes CASGSKTNGPREQYF.

The J gene is TRBJ1-5, the V gene TRBV6-1, with 9 bases aligning to TRBD1. CDR1 and CDR2 from the germline V gene are MNHNS and SASEGT. The CDR3 sequence is 15 residues long. Germline trimming cut 3 bases from V and 7 bases from J; bases unmatched to any gene: 7. CDR3 loop: CASSDLGQGIQPQHF. The CDR3 DNA is TGTGCCAGCAGTGACCTGGGACAGGGAATCCAGCCCCAGCATTTT.

This chain joins TRBV11-1 and TRBJ2-1, with TRBD2 matching over 9 bases. Germline trimming cut 5 bases from V and 8 bases from J; bases unmatched to any gene: 10. The CDR3 spans 15 residues. The germline V gene encodes CDR1 SGHAT and CDR2 FQDESV (reference sequence). The CDR3 region has the DNA TGTGCCAGCAGCCCCACTGGACTAGCGATCCATGAGCAGTTCTTC. Translated, it gives CASSPTGLAIHEQFF.

The chain employs TRBV29-1 and TRBJ2-1; D ambiguous. The CDR3 contains 17 residues. The germline V and J ends were trimmed by 1 base and 0 bases, with 16 bases remaining between them. Germline CDR1 reads SQVTM; CDR2 reads ANQGSEA. Written as DNA, the CDR3 is TGCAGCGTTGAAGGCGGAGCCCCACCTAACTCCTACAATGAGCAGTTCTTC. Amino acids: CSVEGGAPPNSYNEQFF.

The chain joins TRBV19 to TRBJ2-1, with D possibly matching TRBD1 (6 bases). Trimming pared 3 bases from V and 6 bases from J, leaving 12 bases between. Germline V gives CDR1 LNHDA, CDR2 SQIVND (reference sequence). The CDR3 is 14 amino acids. The CDR3 coding sequence is TGTGCCAGTAGTATGTACAGGGTGAGCAATGAGCAGTTCTTC. Translated: CASSMYRVSNEQFF.

CDR3 sequence reads: CASSAGVDEQFF. DNA of the CDR3: TGTGCCAGCAGCGCCGGTGTAGATGAGCAGTTCTTC. The genes are TRBV7-2 and TRBJ2-1; D call uncertain. Germline V gene data show CDR1 as SGHTA and CDR2 as FQGNSA. The V gene lost 5 bases and the J gene lost 8 bases, with 10 bases spanning the gap. This CDR3 comprises 12 residues.

The chain joins TRBV5-8 to TRBJ1-1; TRBD1 is a possible D gene (6 bases). The ends were cut back, 5 bases at V and 11 bases at J, with 19 bases in the middle. Germline V gene lookup returns CDR1 SGHTS and CDR2 YDEGEE. This CDR3 has 13 amino acids. CDR3 sequence (DNA): TGTGCCAGCAGGGGGCAGGGGCCTAGGGGGGCTTTCTTT. Residues: CASRGQGPRGAFF. Supplemented by reference TRBV5-8 and TRBJ1-1, the full variable domain reads EAGVTQSPTHLIKTRGQQATLRCSPISGHTSVYWYQQALGLGLQFLLWYDEGEERNRGNFPPRFSGRQFPNYSSELNVNALELEDSALYLCASRGQGPRGAFFGQGTRLTVV.

This chain connects TRBV7-2 to TRBJ2-1; perhaps TRBD2 as D (5 bases). V lost 5 bases, J lost 4 bases, and 9 bases lay in between. Germline CDR1 reads SGHTA; CDR2 reads FQGNSA. This CDR3 has 13 amino acids. Written as DNA, the CDR3 is TGTGCCAGCAGCGATACTAGATACAATGAGCAGTTCTTC. Its protein product is CASSDTRYNEQFF.

The V call is TRBV7-2, the J call TRBJ2-5; 9 positions match TRBD2. The germline gives CDR1 SGHTA, CDR2 FQGNSA. The CDR3 loop spans 15 amino acids. J was trimmed by 5 bases and V by 0 bases; bases with no gene match: 4. CDR3 nucleotide sequence: TGTGCCAGCAGCTTAGCCTGGACTAGCGCGGAGACCCAGTACTTC. Protein: CASSLAWTSAETQYF.

The genes are TRBV7-2 and TRBJ2-7; 14 bases are shared with TRBD2. Trimming took 3 bases from V and 3 from J; bases not matched to a gene: 4. The length of the CDR3 is 16 residues. Germline CDR1 and CDR2: SGHTA and FQGNSA. The CDR3 coding sequence is TGTGCCAGCAGCTTGGGGGGGACTAGCGGGAGCTACGAGCAGTACTTC. It yields the protein CASSLGGTSGSYEQYF.

The rearrangement links TRBV30 to TRBJ1-5, with 8 bases lining up with TRBD1. With V trimmed by 4 bases and J by 2 bases, 1 base remained unmatched. This CDR3 spans 13 amino acids. CDR1 is GTSNPN, CDR2 SVGIG, per germline (reference sequence). The CDR3 protein is CAWTTGGNQPQHF. The CDR3 DNA is TGTGCCTGGACGACAGGGGGCAATCAGCCCCAGCATTTT.

V is TRBV5-4 and J is TRBJ1-4, with 9 bases identical to TRBD1. The V gene's germline CDR1 is SGHNT and CDR2 YYREEE (reference sequence). This CDR3 is built from 15 residues. With V trimmed by 4 bases and J by 5 bases, 6 bases remained unmatched. As DNA, the CDR3 is TGTGCCAGCAGCCTTCGACAGGGGGTCAATGAAAAACTGTTTTTT. Protein sequence: CASSLRQGVNEKLFF.

The chain couples TRBV30 to TRBJ2-7; 9 bases align to TRBD1. Germline trimming cut 0 bases from V and 2 bases from J; bases unmatched to any gene: 8. Germline assignment: CDR1 GTSNPN and CDR2 SVGIG (reference sequence). This CDR3 spans 16 amino acids. The CDR3 loop reads CAWSVNRDREAYEQYV. The CDR3 nucleotides read TGTGCCTGGAGTGTTAACCGGGACAGGGAGGCCTACGAGCAGTACGTC.

The chain links TRBV10-3 to TRBJ2-5; 9 bases align to TRBD2. The DNA end is more similar to TRBJ2-7, so the J call may be wrong. Per the germline V gene, CDR1 is ENHRY and CDR2 is SYGVKD. This CDR3 region has 16 residues. CDR3 in DNA: TGTGCCATCAGTGAGTGGGCTAGCGGGACTACCTACGAGCAGTACTTC. Translating gives CAISEWASGTTYEQYF.

This chain connects TRBV7-9 to TRBJ2-3, with 10 nucleotides matching TRBD2. CDR3 size: 15 residues. After removal of 1 base from V and 6 bases from J, the junction contained 4 bases not matched to a gene. Germline CDR1 reads SEHNR; CDR2 reads FQNEAQ (reference sequence). The CDR3 nucleotides read TGTGCCAGCAGCTTAGGACTAGCGGGCCCCGATACGCAGTATTTT. Residues: CASSLGLAGPDTQYF.

The chain carries TRBV27 and TRBJ1-1, with D possibly being TRBD1 (5 bases). Trimming cost V 3 bases and J 2 bases, with 10 bases left between them. CDR3 length: 14 amino acids. Germline V gives CDR1 MNHEY, CDR2 SMNVEV (reference sequence). For the CDR3, the DNA is TGTGCCAGCAGTTTTACAGGCGGAAACACTGAAGCTTTCTTT. Translating it yields CASSFTGGNTEAFF.

In the case of this clone: Its ends do not fully match the called genes, so a read error is possible. The CDR3 region is CASTPGGGFTGEPFF. CDR3 DNA: TGTGCCAGCACACCTGGCGGGGGGTTCACCGGGGAGCCGTTTTTT. V usage is TRBV5-4 and J usage is TRBJ2-2, with TRBD2 matching 8 bases. This CDR3 has 15 residues. CDR1 is SGHNT and CDR2 is YYREEE in the germline V gene (reference sequence).

The CDR3 DNA reads as TGTGCCAGCAGTGACTCGAATCGTGGCCGACAACTAGCCAAAAACATTCAGTACTTC. Its translation is CASSDSNRGRQLAKNIQYF. V usage is TRBV6-4 and J usage is TRBJ2-4; no clear D. The V end was cut by 0 bases, the J end by 0 bases, with 18 bases between. The V gene's germline CDR1 is MRHNA and CDR2 SNTAGT. This CDR3 spans 19 amino acids.

The chain joins TRBV7-8 to TRBJ1-5, with 7 bases lining up with TRBD1. Germline CDR1 and CDR2: SGHVS and FQNEAQ. J was trimmed by 0 bases and V by 3 bases; bases with no gene match: 2. The CDR3 is made up of 15 amino acids. The DNA of the CDR3 is TGTGCCAGCAGCTTGACAGGGAATAGCAATCAGCCCCAGCATTTT. It codes for CASSLTGNSNQPQHF.

In the case of this clone: This CDR3 is also generated by other DNA sequences in the sample. This sequence joins TRBV27 and TRBJ2-5; possibly TRBD2 for D (6 bases). The length of the CDR3 is 13 residues. Germline CDR1 MNHEY, CDR2 SMNVEV (reference sequence). Deletions cut 6 bases from V and 4 bases from J, with 12 bases between. The CDR3 coding sequence is TGTGCCAGCAGCCGGGGGAGGAGAGAGACCCAGTACTTC. Translation: CASSRGRRETQYF.

V and J are TRBV6-5 and TRBJ1-2; D is ambiguous. The V gene lost 3 bases and the J gene lost 3 bases, with 11 bases spanning the gap. Germline V gives CDR1 MNHEY, CDR2 SVGAGI. CDR3 length: 14 amino acids. The CDR3 coding sequence is TGTGCCAGCAGTTATTCCGACAATCACTATGGCTACACCTTC. Its protein is CASSYSDNHYGYTF.

This chain joins TRBV2 and TRBJ1-2; 10 nucleotides match TRBD1. The V gene end was trimmed by 2 bases and the J gene end by 5 bases; junction bases not matched to a gene: 8. From germline, CDR1 is SNHLY and CDR2 FYNNEI. The CDR3 covers 16 residues. The CDR3 sequence is CASSETGTGVPYGYTF. The DNA of the CDR3 is TGTGCCAGCAGTGAAACCGGGACAGGGGTCCCTTATGGCTACACCTTC.

V and J are TRBV6-1 and TRBJ2-7, with 9 nucleotides matching TRBD1. Germline V CDR1 and CDR2: MNHNS, SASEGT. The J segment lost 5 bases and the V segment lost 10 bases, leaving 9 bases of the junction unmatched. The CDR3 has 13 amino acids. The CDR3 reads CATAGTGLNEQYF. In DNA, the CDR3 is TGTGCCACGGCCGGGACAGGGCTCAACGAGCAGTACTTC.

The rearrangement links TRBV6-5 to TRBJ2-1; 8 nucleotides align to TRBD1. V lost 3 bases to trimming and J lost 3 bases; unmatched junction nucleotides: 4. This CDR3 spans 15 amino acids. Germline CDR1 and CDR2: MNHEY and SVGAGI. As DNA, the CDR3 is TGTGCCAGCAGTTATGACAGGGGCCACTACAATGAGCAGTTCTTC. Translating it yields CASSYDRGHYNEQFF.

The rearrangement uses TRBV7-7 and TRBJ2-7; 9 bases are shared with TRBD2. The V segment lost 5 bases and the J segment 2 bases; nucleotides outside the gene matches: 4. Germline-derived CDR1 and CDR2 are SSHAT and FNYEAQ (reference sequence). The CDR3 spans 14 residues. The CDR3 spells CASSPGLAPYEQYF. CDR3 sequence (DNA): TGTGCCAGCAGCCCGGGACTAGCCCCCTACGAGCAGTACTTC.

The chain joins TRBV7-9 to TRBJ1-4, with 10 bases that match TRBD1. Trimming removed 2 bases from V and 11 bases from J; junction bases left unmatched: 8. Germline CDR1 and CDR2: SEHNR and FQNEAQ (reference sequence). The CDR3 covers 15 residues. In nucleotides, the CDR3 is TGTGCCAGCAGCTTAACCGGGACAGGGGCTAGTAAACTGTTTTTT. This translates into CASSLTGTGASKLFF. Complete variable domain (other parts from reference TRBV7-9 and TRBJ1-4): DTGVSQNPRHKITKRGQNVTFRCDPISEHNRLYWYRQTLGQGPEFLTYFQNEAQLEKSRLLSDRFSAERPKGSFSTLEIQRTEQGDSAMYLCASSLTGTGASKLFFGSGTQLSVL.